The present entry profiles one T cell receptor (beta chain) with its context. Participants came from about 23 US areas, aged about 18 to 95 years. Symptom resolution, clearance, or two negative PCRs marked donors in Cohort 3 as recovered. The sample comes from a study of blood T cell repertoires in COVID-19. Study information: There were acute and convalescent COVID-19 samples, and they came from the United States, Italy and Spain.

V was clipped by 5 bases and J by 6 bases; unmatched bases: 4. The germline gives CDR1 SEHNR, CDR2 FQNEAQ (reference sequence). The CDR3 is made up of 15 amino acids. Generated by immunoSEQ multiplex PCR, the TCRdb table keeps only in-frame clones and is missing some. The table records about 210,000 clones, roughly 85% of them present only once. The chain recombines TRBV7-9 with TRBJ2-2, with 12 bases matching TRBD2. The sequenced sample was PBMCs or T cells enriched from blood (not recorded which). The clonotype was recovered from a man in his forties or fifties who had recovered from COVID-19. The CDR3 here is CASSPLAGGAGELFF. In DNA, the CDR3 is TGTGCCAGCAGCCCCCTAGCGGGAGGGGCCGGGGAGCTGTTTTTT.